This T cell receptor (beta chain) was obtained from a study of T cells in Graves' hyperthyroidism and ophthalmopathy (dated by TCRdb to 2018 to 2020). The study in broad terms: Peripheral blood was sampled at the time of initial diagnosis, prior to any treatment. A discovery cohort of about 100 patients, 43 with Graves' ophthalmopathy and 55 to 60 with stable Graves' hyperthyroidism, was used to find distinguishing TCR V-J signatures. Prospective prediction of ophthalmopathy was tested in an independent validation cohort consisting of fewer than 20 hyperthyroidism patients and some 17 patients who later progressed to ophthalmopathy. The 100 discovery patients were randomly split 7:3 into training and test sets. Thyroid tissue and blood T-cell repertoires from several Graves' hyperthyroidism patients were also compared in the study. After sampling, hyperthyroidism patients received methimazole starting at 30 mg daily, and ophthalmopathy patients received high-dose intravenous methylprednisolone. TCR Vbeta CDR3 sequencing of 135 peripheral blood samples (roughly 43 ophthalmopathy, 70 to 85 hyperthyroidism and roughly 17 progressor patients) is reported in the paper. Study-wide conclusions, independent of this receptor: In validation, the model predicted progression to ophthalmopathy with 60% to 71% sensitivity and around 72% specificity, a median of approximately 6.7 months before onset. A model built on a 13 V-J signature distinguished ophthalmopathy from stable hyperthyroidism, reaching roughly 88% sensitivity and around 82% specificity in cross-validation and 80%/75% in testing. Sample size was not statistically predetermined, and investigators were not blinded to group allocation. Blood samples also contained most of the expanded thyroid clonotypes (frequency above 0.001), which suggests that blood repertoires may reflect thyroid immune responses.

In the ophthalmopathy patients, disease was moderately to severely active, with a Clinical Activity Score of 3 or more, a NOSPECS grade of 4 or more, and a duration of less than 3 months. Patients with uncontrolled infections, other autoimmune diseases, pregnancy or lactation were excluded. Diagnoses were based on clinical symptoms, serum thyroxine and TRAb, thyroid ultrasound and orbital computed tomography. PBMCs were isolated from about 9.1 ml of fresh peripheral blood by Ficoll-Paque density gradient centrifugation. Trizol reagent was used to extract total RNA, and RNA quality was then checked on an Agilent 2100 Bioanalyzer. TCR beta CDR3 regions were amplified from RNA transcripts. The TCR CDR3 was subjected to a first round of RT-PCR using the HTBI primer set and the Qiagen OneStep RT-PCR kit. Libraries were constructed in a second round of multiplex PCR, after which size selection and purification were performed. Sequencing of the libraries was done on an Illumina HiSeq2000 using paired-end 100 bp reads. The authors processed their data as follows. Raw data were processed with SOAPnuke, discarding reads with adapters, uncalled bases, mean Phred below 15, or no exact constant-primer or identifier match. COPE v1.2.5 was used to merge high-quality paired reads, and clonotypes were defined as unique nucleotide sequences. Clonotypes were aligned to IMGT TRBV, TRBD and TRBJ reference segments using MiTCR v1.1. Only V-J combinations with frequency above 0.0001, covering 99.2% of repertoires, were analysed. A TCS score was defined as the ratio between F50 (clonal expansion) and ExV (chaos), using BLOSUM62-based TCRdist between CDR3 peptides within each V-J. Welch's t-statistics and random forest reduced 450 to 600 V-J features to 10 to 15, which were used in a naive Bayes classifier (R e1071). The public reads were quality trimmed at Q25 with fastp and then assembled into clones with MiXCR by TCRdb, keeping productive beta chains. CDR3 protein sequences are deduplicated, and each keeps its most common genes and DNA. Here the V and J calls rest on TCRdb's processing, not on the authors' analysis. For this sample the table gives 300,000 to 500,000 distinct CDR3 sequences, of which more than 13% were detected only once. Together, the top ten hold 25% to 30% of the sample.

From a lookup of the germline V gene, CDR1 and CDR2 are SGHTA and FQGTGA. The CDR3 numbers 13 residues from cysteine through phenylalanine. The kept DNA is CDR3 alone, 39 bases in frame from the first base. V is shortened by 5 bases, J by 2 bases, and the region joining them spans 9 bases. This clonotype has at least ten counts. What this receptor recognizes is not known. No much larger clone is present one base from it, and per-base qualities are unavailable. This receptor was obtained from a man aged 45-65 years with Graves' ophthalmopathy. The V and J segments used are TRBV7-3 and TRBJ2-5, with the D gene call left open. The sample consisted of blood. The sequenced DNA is TGTGCCAGCAGCCCCCTCCCGCAAGAGACCCAGTACTTC. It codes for CASSPLPQETQYF.